This entry lists 31 T cell receptor beta chains sequenced from one sample in a study of blood T cell repertoires in COVID-19. Generated by immunoSEQ multiplex PCR, the TCRdb table keeps only in-frame clones and is missing some. The data show tens of thousands of clones, 83% seen once. Sequenced input: peripheral blood. All receptors come from a human donor in a cohort sampled during active COVID-19.

The chain couples TRBV29-1 to TRBJ1-2, with TRBD1 matching over 8 bases. The V segment lost 6 bases and the J segment 7 bases; nucleotides outside the gene matches: 13. The CDR3 length is 14 residues. The germline V gene encodes CDR1 SQVTM and CDR2 ANQGSEA. The CDR3: CSVEQDRASSGYTF. The CDR3 bases are TGCAGCGTAGAGCAGGACAGGGCGAGTAGTGGCTACACCTTC.

The rearrangement uses TRBV20-1 and TRBJ2-2; D not certain. Deletions cut 1 base from V and 8 bases from J, with 5 bases between. This CDR3 has 11 residues. The germline V gene has CDR1 DFQATT and CDR2 SNEGSKA (reference sequence). CDR3 loop: CSARAVGELFF. In nucleotides, the CDR3 is TGCAGTGCTAGAGCTGTAGGGGAGCTGTTTTTT.

This chain links TRBV30 with TRBJ2-7; TRBD1 is a possible D gene (6 bases). The length of the CDR3 is 13 residues. Trimming pared 2 bases from V and 7 bases from J, leaving 15 bases between. The germline gives CDR1 GTSNPN, CDR2 SVGIG (reference sequence). Here the CDR3 DNA reads TGTGCCTGGAGTTTAACTCCTAGGGGGGAGCAGTACTTC. This sequence encodes CAWSLTPRGEQYF.

This clone came up a few times. The chain carries TRBV13 and TRBJ1-3, with 10 nucleotides matching TRBD1. With 5 bases clipped from V and 2 bases from J, the junction kept 6 bases outside the gene matches. Germline V CDR1 and CDR2: PRHDT, FYEKMQ (reference sequence). This CDR3 has 16 amino acids. The CDR3 is CASSILTGGPGNTIYF. The CDR3 DNA follows: TGTGCCAGCAGCATACTGACAGGGGGCCCTGGAAACACCATATATTTT.

This chain uses TRBV24-1 with TRBJ2-1, with D perhaps matching TRBD1 (5 bases). The V gene lost 5 bases and the J gene lost 3 bases, with 13 bases spanning the gap. Germline V gene lookup returns CDR1 KGHDR and CDR2 SFDVKD. This CDR3 contains 15 residues. The CDR3 loop is CATSGPQTVYNEQFF. The CDR3 region has the DNA TGTGCCACCAGTGGCCCCCAGACAGTCTACAATGAGCAGTTCTTC.

In DNA form, the CDR3 reads TGTGCCACCAGTGATATGGGCAACACCGGGGAGCTGTTTTTT. Amino acid sequence: CATSDMGNTGELFF. J is TRBJ2-2 and V is TRBV24-1; no clear D. This CDR3 region has 14 residues. Germline lookup yields CDR1 KGHDR and CDR2 SFDVKD. V lost 3 bases, J lost 2 bases, and 6 bases lay in between.

The chain carries TRBV20-1 and TRBJ1-1; D may be TRBD1 (5 bases). CDR1 and CDR2 from the germline V gene are DFQATT and SNEGSKA (reference sequence). Trimming pared 6 bases from V and 11 bases from J, leaving 19 bases between. There are 12 residues in the CDR3. The DNA for the CDR3 is TGCAGTGCCAGTGGAGGGTTGGGGGGGGCTTTCTTT. It encodes CSASGGLGGAFF.

The chain links TRBV4-1 to TRBJ1-4, with 8 bases aligning to TRBD1. In germline, CDR1 is MGHRA, CDR2 YSYEKL. The CDR3 totals 17 residues. V trimming: 2 bases; J trimming: 8 bases; junction bases outside the gene matches: 13. The CDR3 DNA reads as TGCGCCAGCAGCCAACCCCACAAGACAGGGGATAAGGAAAAACTGTTTTTT. Protein sequence: CASSQPHKTGDKEKLFF.

The rearrangement links TRBV6-5 to TRBJ2-3; the D gene is possibly TRBD1 (6 bases). This CDR3 is 15 amino acids long. Germline assignment: CDR1 MNHEY and CDR2 SVGAGI. V was trimmed by 5 bases and J by 0 bases, leaving 12 bases between them. This CDR3 is CASSPDSSSTDTQYF. The CDR3 nucleotides are TGTGCCAGCAGTCCGGACAGCTCTAGCACAGATACGCAGTATTTT.

V is TRBV5-4 and J is TRBJ2-5; 8 bases line up with TRBD2. The CDR3 contains 13 residues. CDR1 and CDR2 from the germline V gene are SGHNT and YYREEE (reference sequence). V shed 4 bases and J 4 bases; nucleotides not matched to a gene: 3. DNA of the CDR3: TGTGCCAGCAGCCGGACTAGCTCAGAGACCCAGTACTTC. This codes for CASSRTSSETQYF. Supplemented by reference TRBV5-4 and TRBJ2-5, the full variable domain reads ETGVTQSPTHLIKTRGQQVTLRCSSQSGHNTVSWYQQALGQGPQFIFQYYREEENGRGNFPPRFSGLQFPNYSSELNVNALELDDSALYLCASSRTSSETQYFGPGTRLLVL.

This chain joins TRBV5-6 and TRBJ1-5, with TRBD1 identical over 9 bases. CDR1 is SGHDT, CDR2 YYEEEE, per germline. The V segment lost 4 bases and the J segment 7 bases; nucleotides outside the gene matches: 15. The CDR3 is 17 amino acids. The CDR3 nucleotides are TGTGCCAGCAGCCGCGCCCCGGGACAGGGTACGATCCAGCCCCAGCATTTT. This translates into CASSRAPGQGTIQPQHF.

The rearrangement uses TRBV5-1 and TRBJ2-2; D is possibly TRBD1 (5 bases). The CDR3 consists of 14 residues. The V gene's germline CDR1 is SGHRS and CDR2 YFSETQ. V lost 4 bases and J 6 bases, leaving 13 bases between the germline ends. In nucleotides, the CDR3 is TGCGCCAGCAGCACCGCCCAGGGTCCCGGGGAGCTGTTTTTT. Translation: CASSTAQGPGELFF.

CDR3 protein: CASSLGGTGGSGYTF. CDR3 coding DNA: TGTGCCAGCAGTTTAGGCGGGACAGGGGGTTCTGGCTACACCTTC. The chain recombines TRBV27 with TRBJ1-2; 11 bases line up with TRBD1. From germline, CDR1 is MNHEY and CDR2 SMNVEV (reference sequence). J lost 7 bases, V lost 2 bases, and 6 bases had no gene match. CDR3 length: 15 amino acids.

This clone was observed once. This rearrangement joins TRBV7-9 to TRBJ2-4, with no clear D. CDR1 is SEHNR and CDR2 is FQNEAQ in the germline V gene (reference sequence). V was pared by 3 bases and J by 1 base, with 16 bases between. The CDR3 totals 17 residues. The CDR3 DNA reads as TGTGCCAGCAGCTTGAATGCCCCAGGCGCGGCCAAAAACATTCAGTACTTC. As protein: CASSLNAPGAAKNIQYF.

The chain links TRBV27 to TRBJ2-7, with TRBD1 as a possible D gene (6 bases). Trimming removed 5 bases at V and 3 bases at J, with 20 bases between. Per germline, CDR1 MNHEY and CDR2 SMNVEV (reference sequence). CDR3 length: 16 amino acids. CDR3 residues: CASSTNTGWARYEQYF. The CDR3 DNA sequence: TGTGCCAGCAGTACTAATACAGGGTGGGCGCGCTACGAGCAGTACTTC.

The chain has TRBV10-3 and TRBJ2-3, with TRBD1 as a possible D gene (6 bases). Germline V gene lookup returns CDR1 ENHRY and CDR2 SYGVKD. CDR3 length: 15 amino acids. V was shortened by 2 bases and J by 2 bases, with 11 bases between the two germline ends. CDR3 protein: CAISEPTGSTDTQYF. CDR3 nucleotides: TGTGCCATCAGTGAGCCGACAGGTTCCACAGATACGCAGTATTTT.

The V gene is TRBV7-6, the J gene TRBJ1-2; a possible D gene is TRBD1 (5 bases). Deletions cut 4 bases from V and 4 bases from J, with 19 bases between. Germline-derived CDR1 and CDR2 are SGHVS and FNYEAQ. This CDR3 comprises 16 residues. CDR3: CASSSSPGGVSYGYTF. For the CDR3, the DNA is TGTGCCAGCAGCTCATCGCCTGGGGGGGTGTCCTATGGCTACACCTTC. The full variable domain, with the rest looked up from reference TRBV7-6 and TRBJ1-2, is GAGVSQSPRYKVTKRGQDVALRCDPISGHVSLYWYRQALGQGPEFLTYFNYEAQQDKSGLPNDRFSAERPEGSISTLTIQRTEQRDSAMYRCASSSSPGGVSYGYTFGSGTRLTVV.

The genes are TRBV9 and TRBJ2-7; 11 bases are a match to TRBD2. The germline V gene encodes CDR1 SGDLS and CDR2 YYNGEE. The CDR3 contains 19 residues. V was pared by 0 bases and J by 4 bases, with 15 bases of the junction left unmatched. The CDR3 is CASSVGPSGGTTILYEQYF. DNA for the CDR3: TGTGCCAGCAGCGTAGGGCCTAGCGGGGGGACCACCATTCTATACGAGCAGTACTTC.

In its sample, this clone was seen a few times. The chain has TRBV6-5 and TRBJ1-2, with D unresolved. V shed 7 bases and J shed 7 bases, with 16 bases lying between them. The CDR3 length is 13 residues. Germline V gene sequence: CDR1 MNHEY, CDR2 SVGAGI. CDR3 region: CASTSLAGGGYTF. In DNA form, the CDR3 reads TGTGCCAGCACGAGTCTGGCGGGAGGTGGCTACACCTTC.

This clone was seen a single time. The chain recombines TRBV6-1 with TRBJ2-1; possibly TRBD2 for D (5 bases). This CDR3 has 14 amino acids. Trimming removed 1 base from V and 7 bases from J, with 11 bases in between. The germline gives CDR1 MNHNS, CDR2 SASEGT. The CDR3 region is CASSEVRGVNEQFF. The CDR3 DNA sequence: TGTGCCAGCAGTGAAGTCCGGGGAGTAAATGAGCAGTTCTTC.

The V and J genes are TRBV27 and TRBJ2-5; D unclear. Trimming left V 0 bases short and J 2 bases short, with 10 bases between. The CDR3 consists of 15 residues. The germline CDR1 and CDR2 sequences are MNHEY and SMNVEV (reference sequence). The CDR3 sequence is CASSLSRHPQETQYF. The CDR3 DNA reads TGTGCCAGCAGTTTATCTCGACACCCTCAAGAGACCCAGTACTTC.

The chain is built from TRBV3-1 (or the pseudogene TRBV3-2) and TRBJ2-3; maybe TRBD1 (6 bases). The ends were cut back, 1 base at V and 8 bases at J, with 13 bases in the middle. The CDR3 totals 14 residues. In germline, CDR1 is LGHDT, CDR2 YNNKEL (reference sequence). The CDR3 DNA sequence: TGTGCCAGCAGCCAAGGGGGGCGGTCCGGTACGCAGTATTTT. This sequence encodes CASSQGGRSGTQYF.

The gene calls are TRBV5-1 and TRBJ2-7, with D possibly TRBD2 on 7 matching bases. CDR1 and CDR2 from the germline V gene are SGHRS and YFSETQ. V was cut by 3 bases and J by 1 base, with 17 bases left in between. The length of the CDR3 is 16 residues. CDR3 coding DNA: TGCGCCAGCAGCTCGGAAGGGGGGGCTCTATCCTACGAGCAGTACTTC. This codes for CASSSEGGALSYEQYF.

V is TRBV19 and J is TRBJ1-6, with 9 bases fitting TRBD1. Germline assignment: CDR1 LNHDA and CDR2 SQIVND (reference sequence). V was clipped by 3 bases and J by 6 bases; unmatched bases: 6. The CDR3 consists of 16 residues. The CDR3 region has the DNA TGTGCCAGTAGTATCGGAGGGACAGGGTCTAATTCACCCCTCCACTTT. Translated: CASSIGGTGSNSPLHF.

This chain connects TRBV9 to TRBJ2-7, with D hard to call. The V end lost 0 bases, the J end lost 3 bases, and 13 bases lay between the germline ends. Germline loops: CDR1 SGDLS, CDR2 YYNGEE. The CDR3 has 15 amino acids. This chain's CDR3 is CASSVGGRGSYEQYF. In DNA form, the CDR3 reads TGTGCCAGCAGCGTAGGTGGTCGCGGTAGCTACGAGCAGTACTTC.

J is TRBJ1-1 and V is TRBV5-1; 8 nucleotides line up with TRBD1. The CDR3 loop spans 14 amino acids. Germline V lookup: CDR1 SGHRS, CDR2 YFSETQ. J lost 5 bases, V lost 3 bases, and 6 bases had no gene match. The CDR3 DNA reads TGCGCCAGCAGCTCACAGGGGGGCCCGACTGAAGCTTTCTTT. The encoded protein is CASSSQGGPTEAFF. The whole variable domain, remainder taken from reference TRBV5-1 and TRBJ1-1, is KAGVTQTPRYLIKTRGQQVTLSCSPISGHRSVSWYQQTPGQGLQFLFEYFSETQRNKGNFPGRFSGRQFSNSRSEMNVSTLELGDSALYLCASSSQGGPTEAFFGQGTRLTVV.

This chain connects TRBV15 to TRBJ2-7; D gene unclear. Germline lookup yields CDR1 LNHNV and CDR2 YYDKDF (reference sequence). Trimming cost V 0 bases and J 4 bases, with 7 bases left between them. The CDR3 length is 13 residues. CDR3 in DNA: TGTGCCACCAGCAGAGATAGGAGTTACGAGCAGTACTTC. Translating it yields CATSRDRSYEQYF. Based on the CDR3 plus reference TRBV15 and TRBJ2-7, the full variable domain is DAMVIQNPRYQVTQFGKPVTLSCSQTLNHNVMYWYQQKSSQAPKLLFHYYDKDFNNEADTPDNFQSRRPNTSFCFLDIRSPGLGDTAMYLCATSRDRSYEQYFGPGTRLTVT.

Here the CDR3 DNA reads TGTGCCTGGAGTGTAGTGATTCGGGGCTACACCTTC. This encodes CAWSVVIRGYTF. V usage is TRBV30 and J usage is TRBJ1-2, with unresolved D. Germline assignment: CDR1 GTSNPN and CDR2 SVGIG (reference sequence). V gave up 0 bases and J gave up 8 bases, with 10 bases separating them. This CDR3 region has 12 residues.

This clone was observed once. The chain joins TRBV5-6 to TRBJ1-2; 7 nucleotides align to TRBD1. The V segment lost 0 bases and the J segment 2 bases; nucleotides outside the gene matches: 1. Germline CDR1 SGHDT, CDR2 YYEEEE. The length of the CDR3 is 14 residues. CDR3 sequence: CASSLGGGNYGYTF. The CDR3 DNA is TGTGCCAGCAGCTTGGGAGGGGGCAACTATGGCTACACCTTC.

The J gene is TRBJ2-7, the V gene TRBV12-1; the table's D call TRBD2 went unverified against the DNA. TRBV12-1 is an annotated pseudogene. The CDR3 loop spans 17 amino acids. The CDR3 DNA follows: TGTGCCAGCAGCTTTGGCCCGTTGGGGCGGGGGCCCTACGAGCAGTACTTC. Amino acid sequence: CASSFGPLGRGPYEQYF.

V is TRBV2 and J is TRBJ2-5; perhaps TRBD1 as D (6 bases). V was trimmed by 7 bases and J by 4 bases, leaving 31 bases between them. The CDR3 has 19 residues. CDR1 and CDR2 from the germline V gene are SNHLY and FYNNEI. In DNA, the CDR3 is TGTGCCAGCAATCGGAGGCAGGGGATAGACACGATACAAGTAGAGACCCAGTACTTC. Protein: CASNRRQGIDTIQVETQYF.